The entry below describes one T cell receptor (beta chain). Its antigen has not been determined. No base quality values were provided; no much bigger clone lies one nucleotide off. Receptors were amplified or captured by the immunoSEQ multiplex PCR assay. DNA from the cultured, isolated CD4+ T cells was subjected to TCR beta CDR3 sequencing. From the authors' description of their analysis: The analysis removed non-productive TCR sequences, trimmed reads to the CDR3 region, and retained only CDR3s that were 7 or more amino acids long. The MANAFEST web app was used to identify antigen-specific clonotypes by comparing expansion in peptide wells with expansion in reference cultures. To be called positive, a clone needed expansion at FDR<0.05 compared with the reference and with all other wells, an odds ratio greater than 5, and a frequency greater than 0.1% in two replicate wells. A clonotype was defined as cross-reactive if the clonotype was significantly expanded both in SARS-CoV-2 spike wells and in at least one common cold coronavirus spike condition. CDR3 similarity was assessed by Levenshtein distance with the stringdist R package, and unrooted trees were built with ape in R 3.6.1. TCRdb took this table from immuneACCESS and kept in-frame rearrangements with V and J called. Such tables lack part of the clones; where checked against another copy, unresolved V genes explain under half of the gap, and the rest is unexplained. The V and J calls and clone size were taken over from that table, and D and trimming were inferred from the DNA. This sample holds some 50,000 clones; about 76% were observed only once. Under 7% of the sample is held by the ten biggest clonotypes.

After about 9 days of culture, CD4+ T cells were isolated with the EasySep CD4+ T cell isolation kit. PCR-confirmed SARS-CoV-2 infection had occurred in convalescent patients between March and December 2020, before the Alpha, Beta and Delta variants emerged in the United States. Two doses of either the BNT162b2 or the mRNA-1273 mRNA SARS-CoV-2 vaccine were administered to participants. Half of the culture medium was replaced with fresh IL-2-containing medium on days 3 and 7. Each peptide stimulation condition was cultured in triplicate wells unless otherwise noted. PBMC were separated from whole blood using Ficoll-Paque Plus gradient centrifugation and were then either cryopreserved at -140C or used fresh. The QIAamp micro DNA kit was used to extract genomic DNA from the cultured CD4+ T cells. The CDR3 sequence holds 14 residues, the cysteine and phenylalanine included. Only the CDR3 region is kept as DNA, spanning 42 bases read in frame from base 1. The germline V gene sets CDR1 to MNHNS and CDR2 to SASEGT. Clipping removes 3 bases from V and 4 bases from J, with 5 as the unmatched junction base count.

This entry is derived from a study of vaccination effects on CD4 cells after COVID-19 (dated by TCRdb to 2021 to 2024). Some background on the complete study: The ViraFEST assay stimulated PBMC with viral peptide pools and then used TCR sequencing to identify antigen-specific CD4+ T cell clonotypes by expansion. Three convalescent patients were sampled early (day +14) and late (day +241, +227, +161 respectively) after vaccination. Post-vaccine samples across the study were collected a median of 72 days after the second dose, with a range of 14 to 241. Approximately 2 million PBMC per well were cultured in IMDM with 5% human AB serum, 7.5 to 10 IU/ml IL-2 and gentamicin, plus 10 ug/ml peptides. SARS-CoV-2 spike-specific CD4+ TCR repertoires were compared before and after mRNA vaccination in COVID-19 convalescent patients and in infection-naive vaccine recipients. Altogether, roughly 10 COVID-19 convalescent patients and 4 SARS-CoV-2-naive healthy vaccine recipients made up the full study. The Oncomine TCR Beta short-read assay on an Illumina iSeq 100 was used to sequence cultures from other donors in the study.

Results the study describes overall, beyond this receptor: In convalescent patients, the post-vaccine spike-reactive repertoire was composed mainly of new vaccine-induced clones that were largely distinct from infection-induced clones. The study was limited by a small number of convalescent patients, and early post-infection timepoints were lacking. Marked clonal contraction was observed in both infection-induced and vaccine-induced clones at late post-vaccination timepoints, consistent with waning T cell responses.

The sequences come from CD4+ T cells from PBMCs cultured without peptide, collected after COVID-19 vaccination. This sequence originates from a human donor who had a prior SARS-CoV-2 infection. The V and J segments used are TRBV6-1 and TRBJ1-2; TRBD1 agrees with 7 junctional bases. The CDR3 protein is CASSDPGQIYGYTF. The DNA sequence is TGTGCCAGCAGTGACCCGGGACAGATCTATGGCTACACCTTC.